A selection of T cell receptor beta chains follows, all from one sample in a study of CD8+CD57+ T cells in acquired aplastic anemia. TCRdb itself ran the reads through MiXCR, one entry per CDR3 protein. This sample carries approximately 470,000 distinct CDR3 sequences, roughly 34% of them seen once, and the ten largest clones take around 0.82%. Sequenced: sorted CD4+, CD8+, or CD8+CD57+ T cells (not recorded which) from PBMCs. Source of these receptors: a human donor with aplastic anemia. Both conserved end residues are part of each CDR3. The D gene is left open where the match is weak. Size is omitted from some rows. Given values are once, few, many or a class for expanded clones.

TRBJ1-6	TRBV10-3	-	-	CAISLSGYYNSPLHF	TGTGCCATCAGTTTATCAGGGTACTATAATTCACCCCTCCACTTT
TRBJ2-5	TRBV10-3	-	-	CASSYSWSVQETQYF	TGTGCCAGCAGTTACAGCTGGTCAGTCCAAGAGACCCAGTACTTC
TRBJ2-6	TRBV11-2	-	-	CASSFWGLGSGANVLTF	TGTGCCAGCAGCTTTTGGGGCCTCGGGTCTGGGGCCAACGTCCTGACTTTC
TRBJ1-5	TRBV15	once	-	CATSRDQPQHF	TGTGCCACCAGCAGGGATCAGCCCCAGCATTTT
TRBJ1-2	TRBV19	many	-	CASNRTFGYGYTF	TGTGCCAGTAATCGGACATTCGGATATGGCTACACCTTC
TRBJ1-2	TRBV7-9	many	-	CASSLGQALLWGGYTF	TGTGCCAGCAGCTTAGGACAGGCGCTGCTGTGGGGGGGCTACACCTTC
TRBJ2-7	TRBV4-1	-	TRBD2	CASSQDQGGRASSSYEQYF	TGCGCCAGCAGCCAAGATCAGGGCGGGAGGGCCTCGAGCTCCTACGAGCAGTACTTC
TRBJ2-7	TRBV4-3	few	TRBD1	CASSQDRQGNYEQYF	TGCGCCAGCAGCCAAGACAGACAGGGGAATTACGAGCAGTACTTC
TRBJ1-1	TRBV7-9	-	-	CASSLEGRGGTEAFF	TGTGCCAGCAGCTTAGAGGGCAGGGGAGGGACTGAAGCTTTCTTT
TRBJ1-2	TRBV27	-	-	CASSSQGGRQHYGYTF	TGTGCCAGCAGTTCACAGGGCGGAAGGCAGCACTATGGCTACACCTTC
TRBJ1-5	TRBV5-1	few	-	CASSFLGLEQPQHF	TGCGCCAGCAGCTTTTTGGGCCTTGAACAGCCCCAGCATTTT
TRBJ2-1	TRBV10-1	-	TRBD1	CASSAPGTGEQFF	TGCGCCAGCAGCGCCCCAGGGACAGGTGAGCAGTTCTTC
TRBJ1-1	TRBV19	many	TRBD1	CASSILAGGLAEAFF	TGTGCCAGTAGTATCTTGGCAGGGGGCTTGGCTGAAGCTTTCTTT
TRBJ1-6	TRBV12-3/TRBV12-4	many	-	CASSLGRRGDSPLHF	TGTGCCAGCAGCCTAGGACGTCGCGGAGATTCACCCCTCCACTTT
TRBJ1-5	TRBV19	many	-	CASLNQGFGNQPQHF	TGTGCCAGTCTCAACCAGGGGTTTGGTAATCAGCCCCAGCATTTT
TRBJ1-6	TRBV9	many	TRBD1	CASSVEFGTGDNSPLHF	TGTGCCAGCAGCGTAGAGTTTGGGACAGGGGATAATTCACCCCTCCACTTT
TRBJ1-2	TRBV27	-	-	CASGGAPGRLNYGYTF	TGTGCCAGCGGTGGGGCTCCAGGGAGGCTAAACTATGGCTACACCTTC
TRBJ2-7	TRBV19	many	-	CASSIRGGKSYEQYF	TGTGCCAGTAGTATCCGAGGGGGGAAATCCTACGAGCAGTACTTC
TRBJ2-2	TRBV27	-	-	CASSLSLLGESTGELFF	TGTGCCAGCAGTTTATCCCTGTTAGGCGAGAGCACCGGGGAGCTGTTTTTT
TRBJ2-7	TRBV20-1	-	-	CSASSLGGAAYEQYF	TGCAGTGCCAGCAGCTTGGGCGGGGCGGCTTACGAGCAGTACTTC
TRBJ1-1	TRBV30	-	-	CAWSVLWENTEAFF	TGTGCCTGGAGTGTCCTTTGGGAGAACACTGAAGCTTTCTTT
TRBJ1-1	TRBV10-1	many	-	CASSEGDTEAFF	TGCGCCAGCAGTGAAGGGGACACTGAAGCTTTCTTT
TRBJ1-2	TRBV24-1	many	TRBD1	CATSDTTGQGNYGYTF	TGTGCCACCAGTGATACTACGGGACAGGGGAACTATGGCTACACCTTC
TRBJ2-7	TRBV15	-	-	CATSRDSSHSYNEQYF	TGTGCCACCAGCAGAGATTCCAGCCATTCCTACAATGAGCAGTACTTC
TRBJ1-1	TRBV7-2	-	-	CASSLTEGNTEAFF	TGTGCCAGCAGCTTAACGGAGGGGAACACTGAAGCTTTCTTT
TRBJ2-7	TRBV12-3/TRBV12-4	-	TRBD1	CASSLADRLYEQYF	TGTGCCAGCAGTTTAGCGGACAGGCTATACGAGCAGTACTTC
TRBJ2-5	TRBV2	many	-	CASSDRGGRETQYF	TGTGCCAGCAGTGATAGGGGGGGCAGGGAGACCCAGTACTTC
TRBJ2-7	TRBV2	many	TRBD1	CASRGGQGISYEQYF	TGTGCCAGCAGGGGGGGACAGGGAATTTCCTACGAGCAGTACTTC
TRBJ1-2	TRBV25-1	once	-	CASRAGRDYGYTF	TGTGCCAGCAGGGCGGGCCGGGACTATGGCTACACCTTC
TRBJ1-6	TRBV19	-	-	CATADALIHSPLHF	TGTGCCACTGCAGATGCCCTGATTCATTCACCCCTCCACTTT